The 25 T cell receptor beta chains below were found in one sample sequenced in a study of CD8 T cells in ankylosing spondylitis (dated by TCRdb to between 2016 and 2019). To prepare the library, 5' RACE was applied. Sequencing instrument: Illumina HiSeq 2500. TCRdb trimmed public reads at Q25 via fastp, called clones via MiXCR and kept in-frame beta chains. Rows with a matching CDR3 protein are joined into one entry that keeps the most common DNA and genes. Here the sample has approximately 250,000 distinct CDR3 sequences; over 9.5% occur a single time. Clones ranked in the top ten supply about 3% of the sample. The sample consisted of blood, either unsorted or a sorted T cell fraction (not recorded which). The origin of the receptors is a male donor with ankylosing spondylitis or in good health (not recorded which).

This clonotype was seen more than once but under ten times. V is TRBV30 and J is TRBJ1-1, with D possibly being TRBD1 (5 bases). The V gene's germline CDR1 is GTSNPN and CDR2 SVGIG (reference sequence). The germline V and J ends were trimmed by 3 bases and 3 bases, with 14 bases remaining between them. The CDR3 extends over 14 amino acids. The CDR3 protein is CAWRGRGRYTEAFF. CDR3 DNA: TGTGCCTGGAGGGGTCGGGGGAGGTACACTGAAGCTTTCTTT.

This clonotype has a count of ten or more. The chain couples TRBV27 to TRBJ2-3, with TRBD2 matching over 9 bases. The germline V gene has CDR1 MNHEY and CDR2 SMNVEV (reference sequence). CDR3 length equals 16 residues. Trimming cost V 5 bases and J 7 bases; bases outside gene matches: 13. CDR3 loop: CASSLRPGTSFHTQYF. CDR3 in DNA: TGTGCCAGCAGTCTCCGACCCGGGACTAGCTTCCATACGCAGTATTTT.

This clonotype occurred many times. V and J are TRBV4-1 and TRBJ2-3; D is unresolved. CDR1 and CDR2 (germline): MGHRA, YSYEKL. The CDR3 extends over 16 amino acids. V was clipped by 3 bases and J by 5 bases, with 18 bases between them. CDR3 sequence: CASSHLQALRQDTQYF. The CDR3 DNA sequence: TGCGCCAGCAGCCATCTGCAGGCACTCCGTCAAGATACGCAGTATTTT.

This clonotype was recorded many times. The J gene is TRBJ2-3, the V gene TRBV3-1, with TRBD1 as a possible D gene (6 bases). Looked up from germline, CDR1 is LGHDT and CDR2 is YNNKEL (reference sequence). CDR3 length equals 15 residues. Between the trimmed V and J ends, which lost 4 bases and 5 bases, there was a span of 16 bases. CDR3 in DNA: TGTGCCAGCAGCCCCCGCAAAGGGGGTATAGATACGCAGTATTTT. This translates into CASSPRKGGIDTQYF.

The sample holds many counts of this clonotype. The rearrangement joins TRBV12-3 or TRBV12-4 to TRBJ1-2; 10 nucleotides align to TRBD1. Trimming at V came to 4 bases and at J to 7 bases, leaving 3 bases not matched to a gene. The CDR3 length is 13 residues. The CDR3 sequence: CASSSRDRGGYTF. DNA of the CDR3: TGTGCCAGCAGTTCAAGGGACAGGGGTGGCTACACCTTC.

In this sample, this clonotype turned up many times. This sequence joins TRBV5-5 and TRBJ2-6; the D is unclear. The germline V and J ends were trimmed by 0 bases and 3 bases, with 4 bases remaining between them. The CDR3 has 14 residues. Per the germline V gene, CDR1 is SGHKS and CDR2 is YYEKEE (reference sequence). CDR3 protein: CASSLVGGANVLTF. The CDR3 region has the DNA TGTGCCAGCAGCTTGGTAGGTGGGGCCAACGTCCTGACTTTC.

This clonotype was seen more than once but under ten times. V usage is TRBV2 and J usage is TRBJ1-3; D unresolved. CDR3 length: 11 residues. Germline V gene sequence: CDR1 SNHLY, CDR2 FYNNEI. V was trimmed by 6 bases and J by 4 bases, leaving 4 bases between them. The DNA for the CDR3 is TGTGCCAGCAGAGGAGGAAACACCATATATTTT. It encodes CASRGGNTIYF.

Many counts were recorded for this clonotype. V usage is TRBV4-2 and J usage is TRBJ2-3; D is ambiguous. Looked up from germline, CDR1 is LGHNA and CDR2 is YNFKEQ. V lost 1 base and J lost 5, with 10 bases in between. The CDR3 has 14 amino acids. The CDR3 protein is CASSQVLGLDTQYF. The DNA of the CDR3 is TGTGCCAGCAGCCAAGTGCTTGGTCTAGATACGCAGTATTTT.

This clonotype was detected many times. The chain carries TRBV12-3 or TRBV12-4 and TRBJ1-2, with D perhaps matching TRBD1 (5 bases). V was trimmed by 5 bases and J by 7 bases, leaving 14 bases between them. The CDR3 covers 13 residues. CDR3 nucleotide sequence: TGTGCCAGCAGTCCGACAGCTTTGGGTGGCTACACCTTC. This gives the protein CASSPTALGGYTF.

The table lists this clonotype with many counts. The chain links TRBV7-9 to TRBJ2-1, with a weak D call TRBD2 (6 bases). Trimming cost V 5 bases and J 4 bases, with 18 bases left between them. Germline lookup yields CDR1 SEHNR and CDR2 FQNEAQ (reference sequence). This CDR3 is built from 16 residues. The CDR3 DNA reads TGTGCCAGCAGCCTCAGCGGGCCCCCGGGATACAATGAGCAGTTCTTC. Translated, it gives CASSLSGPPGYNEQFF.

This clonotype was counted ten times or more. J is TRBJ2-3 and V is TRBV6-1, with D tentatively TRBD1 (5 bases). The CDR3 has 15 residues. The V end lost 5 bases, the J end lost 2 bases, and 14 bases lay between the germline ends. Germline V gene lookup returns CDR1 MNHNS and CDR2 SASEGT. The CDR3 DNA reads as TGTGCCAGCAGTAGGGGCGGAACAATCACAGATACGCAGTATTTT. Encoded protein: CASSRGGTITDTQYF.

This clonotype has more than one count but fewer than ten. The chain is built from TRBV7-2 and TRBJ2-1; 11 positions agree with TRBD1. With V trimmed by 5 bases and J by 7 bases, 4 bases remained unmatched. There are 14 residues in the CDR3. Germline loops: CDR1 SGHTA, CDR2 FQGNSA. The CDR3 reads CASSRDRGWNEQFF. Here the CDR3 DNA reads TGTGCCAGCAGCCGGGACAGGGGGTGGAATGAGCAGTTCTTC.

This clonotype was detected many times. CDR3 bases: TGTGCCAGCAAGCCCAGTGGTGGGGAGCTGTTTTTT. Its protein is CASKPSGGELFF. The genes are TRBV6-5 and TRBJ2-2; D ambiguous. Germline CDR1 and CDR2: MNHEY and SVGAGI. V lost 7 bases and J 8 bases, leaving 11 bases between the germline ends. This CDR3 contains 12 residues.

This clonotype was recorded a few times. The gene calls are TRBV13 and TRBJ2-7, with D possibly matching TRBD2 (5 bases). The germline V gene has CDR1 PRHDT and CDR2 FYEKMQ (reference sequence). The CDR3 runs to 13 residues. The germline V and J ends were trimmed by 8 bases and 2 bases, with 13 bases remaining between them. CDR3 coding DNA: TGTGCCAGCTCACGCGGAGGACCCTACGAGCAGTACTTC. Amino acids: CASSRGGPYEQYF.

The chain links TRBV10-2 to TRBJ1-1; 7 bases agree with TRBD1. The V segment lost 3 bases and the J segment 6 bases; nucleotides outside the gene matches: 1. In germline, CDR1 is WSHSY, CDR2 SAAADI. This CDR3 comprises 12 residues. The CDR3 nucleotides read TGCGCCAGCAGTGAAAGGGGGCCTGAAGCTTTCTTT. This gives the protein CASSERGPEAFF.

This chain connects TRBV20-1 to TRBJ2-7; D remains unclear. Germline CDR1 reads DFQATT; CDR2 reads SNEGSKA (reference sequence). V was pared by 4 bases and J by 0 bases, with 10 bases between. The CDR3 is made up of 13 amino acids. CDR3 sequence reads: CSATLTASYEQYF. The CDR3 DNA is TGCAGTGCTACCCTTACTGCCTCCTACGAGCAGTACTTC.

This clonotype was recorded a few times. J is TRBJ2-7 and V is TRBV7-2, with 7 bases fitting TRBD2. CDR1 is SGHTA, CDR2 FQGNSA, per germline. This CDR3 contains 14 residues. V trimming: 2 bases; J trimming: 3 bases; junction bases outside the gene matches: 4. The CDR3 nucleotides read TGTGCCAGCAGCTTATCTAGCGGAGTCTACGAGCAGTACTTC. Protein: CASSLSSGVYEQYF.

This clonotype was picked up many times. The rearrangement joins TRBV19 to TRBJ2-1, with 7 bases identical to TRBD1. The CDR3 totals 15 residues. Germline V gene lookup returns CDR1 LNHDA and CDR2 SQIVND (reference sequence). With 6 bases clipped from V and 1 base from J, the junction kept 6 bases outside the gene matches. CDR3 in DNA: TGTGCCAGTAGCAAGGGACAGTTTTCCTACAATGAGCAGTTCTTC. It yields the protein CASSKGQFSYNEQFF.

This chain joins TRBV7-2 and TRBJ2-7; perhaps TRBD2 as D (5 bases). This CDR3 is built from 15 residues. The V end lost 6 bases, the J end lost 2 bases, and 17 bases lay between the germline ends. The germline gives CDR1 SGHTA, CDR2 FQGNSA. The CDR3 DNA sequence: TGTGCCAGCAGTCCCCGGAGCGGCGTTACCTACGAGCAGTACTTC. Protein sequence: CASSPRSGVTYEQYF.

This clonotype appeared many times. The chain links TRBV29-1 to TRBJ2-7, with D uncertain. The CDR3 is 15 residues long. V gave up 2 bases and J gave up 0 bases, with 14 bases separating them. In germline, CDR1 is SQVTM, CDR2 ANQGSEA. CDR3 nucleotides: TGCAGCGTTGAAAGTTTTGCAGGATTCTCCTACGAGCAGTACTTC. It encodes CSVESFAGFSYEQYF.

The chain carries TRBV30 and TRBJ1-2; 9 bases agree with TRBD1. Germline loops: CDR1 GTSNPN, CDR2 SVGIG (reference sequence). The CDR3 is 14 residues long. The junction had 8 bases not matched to a gene; V was cut back by 5 bases and J by 4 bases. The CDR3 reads CAWSLTGGSYGYTF. In DNA, the CDR3 is TGTGCCTGGTCGTTGACAGGGGGAAGCTATGGCTACACCTTC.

This clonotype has ten or more counts. V and J are TRBV6-5 and TRBJ2-2; D gene uncertain. V was pared by 2 bases and J by 6 bases, with 10 bases between. The CDR3 loop spans 14 amino acids. Germline V gives CDR1 MNHEY, CDR2 SVGAGI. The CDR3 DNA reads as TGTGCCAGCAGTTACCAACTTAGGGCCGGGGAGCTGTTTTTT. It translates to CASSYQLRAGELFF.

This chain connects TRBV20-1 to TRBJ2-1, with D possibly being TRBD1 or TRBD2 (5 bases each). In germline, CDR1 is DFQATT, CDR2 SNEGSKA (reference sequence). Deletions cut 5 bases from V and 0 bases from J, with 17 bases between. The CDR3 loop spans 16 amino acids. In DNA form, the CDR3 reads TGCAGTGCTTTGACCCGGACTGGGGGCTCCTACAATGAGCAGTTCTTC. Its translation is CSALTRTGGSYNEQFF.

This clonotype was recorded at least ten times. This sequence joins TRBV20-1 and TRBJ1-5, with 8 bases lining up with TRBD1. V trimming: 3 bases; J trimming: 6 bases; junction bases outside the gene matches: 7. CDR3 size: 14 residues. The germline V gene encodes CDR1 DFQATT and CDR2 SNEGSKA (reference sequence). The CDR3 reads CSAREGRGLQPQHF. CDR3 coding DNA: TGCAGTGCTAGGGAAGGCAGGGGGCTTCAGCCCCAGCATTTT.

This clonotype appeared a few times. The chain is built from TRBV7-9 and TRBJ1-1, with unresolved D. Trimming took 8 bases from V and 4 from J, leaving 11 bases between them. The CDR3 runs to 12 residues. The V gene's germline CDR1 is SEHNR and CDR2 FQNEAQ (reference sequence). The CDR3 loop reads CASSDIFTEAFF. In DNA, the CDR3 is TGTGCCAGCTCTGACATCTTCACTGAAGCTTTCTTT.